The clone carrying this T cell receptor (beta chain) turned up a few times. Its target is unknown. Among the donors, all were healthy bone marrow donors. Likely unrecorded immune exposures existed in these nominally healthy donors. This sample is part of a study of cytomegalovirus exposure and HLA in healthy donors. Study as a whole: Earlier, 95 million to 140 million unique TCR beta sequences were recovered from approximately 200 million T cells by an analysis. Study results and limitations: HLA alleles showed associations with 16,951 TCR beta sequences in a later analysis, at a 0.05 false discovery rate.

The PCR ran on 60 Vbeta and 13 Jbeta primers. The method was immunoSEQ multiplex PCR; TCRdb's version includes in-frame clones alone and lacks a portion of them. The sample records about 140,000 clones, roughly 80% being singletons. This CDR3 is built from 16 residues. CDR1 is LNHNV and CDR2 is YYDKDF in the germline V gene (reference sequence). The V and J ends lost 3 bases and 0 bases respectively, with 12 bases between them. The TCR comes from a man in his forties in good health and CMV-seronegative. Sequencing was performed on PBMCs. The chain couples TRBV15 to TRBJ1-5, with D tentatively TRBD1 (5 bases). CDR3 residues: CATSRGRLLSNQPQHF. In nucleotides, the CDR3 is TGTGCCACCAGCAGGGGGCGACTCCTTAGCAATCAGCCCCAGCATTTT.